The sequence of this T cell receptor (beta chain) was determined in a study of response to subunit inactivated influenza vaccine. General study results and limits: With each seasonal influenza vaccination, the authors suggested, few new T cells are recruited.

TCRdb analysed the RT-PCR reads with MiXCR anew, one entry per CDR3 protein. The table has approximately 490,000 distinct CDR3 sequences, 6% to 9% seen once. A remark on this clonotype: Its matching antigen is unknown.

CDR1 is SGHTA and CDR2 is FQGNSA in the germline V gene. V was pared by 6 bases and J by 5 bases, with 16 bases between. This CDR3 is built from 15 residues. V gene TRBV7-2 combines with J gene TRBJ2-2, with a tentative D call TRBD2 (5 bases). The sequence came from a man between 50 and 69 years old who received an inactivated influenza vaccine. Sequencing used PBMCs from blood, obtained around 25 months after vaccination. The CDR3 region has the DNA TGTGCCAGCAGGCCTCCTAGCCAGGAGACCGGGGAGCTGTTTTTT. Translation gives CASRPPSQETGELFF. The entire variable domain, with the rest obtained from reference TRBV7-2 and TRBJ2-2, is as follows: GAGVSQSPSNKVTEKGKDVELRCDPISGHTALYWYRQSLGQGLEFLIYFQGNSAPDKSGLPSDRFSAERTGGSVSTLTIQRTQQEDSAVYLCASRPPSQETGELFFGEGSRLTVL.